The next 10 T cell receptor beta chains were all read from a single sample in a study of technical replicates of blood from a handful of donors. Sequenced by immunoSEQ multiplex PCR; TCRdb stores in-frame clones only, minus some. There are roughly 64,000 clones in the sample; around nine tenths occur only once, and less than 6% lies in the top ten. The sample comprised PBMCs. These TCRs come from a human donor in good health. Some clones in this sample may be carry-over from other donors' samples.

This clone was recorded only once. The J gene is TRBJ2-7, the V gene TRBV18; D might be TRBD1 (6 bases). This CDR3 spans 13 amino acids. Trimming removed 6 bases at V and 7 bases at J, with 16 bases between. Looked up from germline, CDR1 is KGHSH and CDR2 is LQKENI. The CDR3 DNA is TGTGCCAGCTCCCTTACAGGGCCCCTGGAGCAGTACTTC. Translation: CASSLTGPLEQYF.

V and J are TRBV7-2 and TRBJ2-7, with TRBD2 identical over 10 bases. The CDR3 sequence is 13 residues long. Germline V gives CDR1 SGHTA, CDR2 FQGNSA. The J segment lost 6 bases and the V segment lost 4 bases, leaving 3 bases of the junction unmatched. CDR3: CASSSLAGGEQYF. The CDR3 bases are TGTGCCAGCAGCTCTTTAGCGGGGGGCGAGCAGTACTTC.

The chain has TRBV7-7 and TRBJ1-3; a possible D gene is TRBD1 (6 bases). This CDR3 spans 14 amino acids. CDR1 SSHAT and CDR2 FNYEAQ come from the germline V gene (reference sequence). V dropped 5 bases and J dropped 2 bases, with 10 bases sitting between them. This CDR3 is CASSPTGAGNTIYF. As DNA, the CDR3 is TGTGCCAGCAGCCCGACAGGAGCTGGAAACACCATATATTTT.

In its sample, this clone was seen once. The chain uses TRBV5-6 and TRBJ2-1, with D maybe TRBD1 (6 bases). V lost 4 bases to trimming and J lost 2 bases, with 13 bases between them. The CDR3 runs to 15 residues. From germline, CDR1 is SGHDT and CDR2 YYEEEE. Here the CDR3 DNA reads TGTGCCAGCAGCCGACAGGAGATAACCTACAATGAGCAGTTCTTC. Translating it yields CASSRQEITYNEQFF.

The rearrangement joins TRBV2 to TRBJ2-7, with D possibly matching TRBD1 (5 bases). This CDR3 region has 14 residues. V was shortened by 7 bases and J by 0 bases, with 13 bases between the two germline ends. CDR1 SNHLY and CDR2 FYNNEI come from the germline V gene. The CDR3, as DNA: TGTGCCAGCATGGGGCAGGGTGTCTCCTACGAGCAGTACTTC. Translated, it gives CASMGQGVSYEQYF.

This chain links TRBV30 with TRBJ2-1; 7 bases map to TRBD2. J was trimmed by 4 bases and V by 3 bases; bases with no gene match: 3. CDR3 length: 13 residues. Per the germline V gene, CDR1 is GTSNPN and CDR2 is SVGIG (reference sequence). The CDR3 DNA sequence: TGTGCCTGGAGCGGGAGGACTTACAATGAGCAGTTCTTC. Residues: CAWSGRTYNEQFF. The full variable domain, its missing parts supplied by reference TRBV30 and TRBJ2-1, is SQTIHQWPATLVQPVGSPLSLECTVEGTSNPNLYWYRQAAGRGLQLLFYSVGIGQISSEVPQNLSASRPQDRQFILSSKKLLLSDSGFYLCAWSGRTYNEQFFGPGTRLTVL.

There are a few counts of this clone. The V call is TRBV4-2, the J call TRBJ1-2; D is possibly TRBD1 (6 bases). V was shortened by 3 bases and J by 7 bases, with 15 bases between the two germline ends. Germline CDR1 LGHNA, CDR2 YNFKEQ. The CDR3 spans 14 residues. CDR3 nucleotides: TGTGCCAGCAGCCAGCCGGGACAACGGGTTGGCTACACCTTC. The encoded protein is CASSQPGQRVGYTF.

The chain links TRBV5-6 to TRBJ1-2; D gene uncertain. Looked up from germline, CDR1 is SGHDT and CDR2 is YYEEEE. This CDR3 has 14 amino acids. Trimming removed 2 bases at V and 4 bases at J, with 12 bases between. CDR3 coding DNA: TGTGCCAGCAGCTTAACAGAACTTTCCTATGGCTACACCTTC. Protein product: CASSLTELSYGYTF.

The chain couples TRBV6-6 to TRBJ2-7; no definite D call. This CDR3 region has 13 residues. Germline CDR1 and CDR2: MNHNY and SVGAGI (reference sequence). V shed 2 bases and J shed 7 bases, with 12 bases lying between them. Written as DNA, the CDR3 is TGTGCCAGCAGTTACCTAGAGATGGCGGAGCAGTACTTC. It yields the protein CASSYLEMAEQYF.

The chain recombines TRBV9 with TRBJ1-2, with D possibly matching TRBD1 (5 bases). Germline V gene lookup returns CDR1 SGDLS and CDR2 YYNGEE. The CDR3 loop spans 14 amino acids. Trimming removed 1 base from V and 7 bases from J, with 14 bases in between. In DNA, the CDR3 is TGTGCCAGCAGCGTATATGGGACTTCGGGTGGCTACACCTTC. Its protein product is CASSVYGTSGGYTF.